This T cell receptor (beta chain) appears in the sequencing data of a study of blood T cell repertoires in COVID-19. Overall study context: COVID-19 samples collected from the United States, Italy and Spain covered acute and convalescent phases. From T cells, B-cell-depleted T cells, or PBMCs came the material, which was cDNA or gDNA.

Here immunoSEQ multiplex PCR was the method, and the copy in TCRdb shows in-frame clones only, minus some. The table shows around 200,000 clones, with 86% occurring only once. Germline CDR1 reads SGHTA; CDR2 reads FQGNSA. V was clipped by 1 base and J by 7 bases; unmatched bases: 6. The CDR3 extends over 15 amino acids. The sequence came from a woman at least 80 years old in a cohort sampled during active or convalescent COVID-19. This sequence joins TRBV7-2 and TRBJ1-5; 8 bases align to TRBD1. Specimen: peripheral blood. The CDR3 loop reads CASSLGGGQAQPQHF. In nucleotides, the CDR3 is TGTGCCAGCAGCTTAGGTGGGGGACAGGCCCAGCCCCAGCATTTT.